This TCR beta chain was sequenced during a study of blood T cells in healthy people across ages. A J-beta primer mix and a sample-barcoded 5' primer were used in a second PCR of about 7 to 12 cycles. Using its own MiXCR run on the 5' RACE reads, TCRdb lists one record per CDR3 protein. The sample yields around 1,000,000 distinct CDR3 sequences, almost 25% seen once. This CDR3 has 17 amino acids. Germline V gives CDR1 WNHNN, CDR2 SYGVQD (reference sequence). V gave up 6 bases and J gave up 1 base; unmatched junction bases: 9. Another study also made use of these data, one on T cells of mothers and their children.

Sequenced material: blood. This rearrangement joins TRBV10-1 to TRBJ1-5, with TRBD1 identical over 10 bases. This TCR derives from a girl aged 2-10 years in good health. CDR3 coding DNA: TGCGCCAGCAGGCCGACAGGGGGCAAAATCAGCAATCAGCCCCAGCATTTT. Protein sequence: CASRPTGGKISNQPQHF.